The 6 T cell receptor beta chains listed next were all sequenced from one sample in a study of blood T cell repertoires in COVID-19. Produced via immunoSEQ multiplex PCR; TCRdb's table is partial and in-frame only. The repertoire holds tens of thousands of clones, with around four fifths as singletons. Sequencing input: peripheral blood. These TCRs come from a man aged 70-80 years with acute or convalescent COVID-19.

The genes are TRBV2 and TRBJ2-7, with a tentative D call TRBD1 (6 bases). CDR3 length: 13 residues. Germline CDR1 SNHLY, CDR2 FYNNEI. Between the trimmed V and J ends, which lost 6 bases and 4 bases, there was a span of 13 bases. The CDR3 nucleotides are TGTGCCAGCAGACCGGACAGTCTTTACGAGCAGTACTTC. Translating it yields CASRPDSLYEQYF.

The chain uses TRBV6-5 and TRBJ1-2; TRBD1 is a possible D gene (6 bases). The CDR3 covers 14 residues. Germline lookup yields CDR1 MNHEY and CDR2 SVGAGI. V gave up 0 bases and J gave up 4 bases, with 9 bases separating them. CDR3 sequence reads: CASSYSNRAYGYTF. The CDR3 DNA is TGTGCCAGCAGTTACTCGAACAGGGCCTATGGCTACACCTTC.

The chain recombines TRBV19 with TRBJ2-2; possible D gene TRBD1, 5 bases. V lost 5 bases and J lost 5, with 12 bases in between. CDR1 LNHDA and CDR2 SQIVND come from the germline V gene (reference sequence). This CDR3 is 14 amino acids long. CDR3 region: CASSPTVGTGELFF. CDR3 nucleotides: TGTGCCAGTAGTCCGACAGTTGGAACCGGGGAGCTGTTTTTT.

To note about this clone: Sequence at one end of the junction differs from germline and may be a read error. The V call is TRBV7-2, the J call TRBJ1-2; the match to TRBD1 covers 9 bases. The germline V gene has CDR1 SGHTA and CDR2 FQGNSA. This CDR3 is built from 13 residues. Here the CDR3 reads CASSLYFGTGYLF. The CDR3 nucleotides read TGTGCCAGCAGCTTATACTTTGGGACAGGGTACTTATTC. Full variable domain (outside the CDR3, taken from reference TRBV7-2 and TRBJ1-2): GAGVSQSPSNKVTEKGKDVELRCDPISGHTALYWYRQSLGQGLEFLIYFQGNSAPDKSGLPSDRFSAERTGGSVSTLTIQRTQQEDSAVYLCASSLYFGTGYLFGSGTRLTVV.

The J gene is TRBJ2-2, the V gene TRBV18; 7 nucleotides line up with TRBD1. In germline, CDR1 is KGHSH, CDR2 LQKENI. J lost 6 bases, V lost 5 bases, and 15 bases had no gene match. This CDR3 spans 17 amino acids. The CDR3 is CASSSRQGGSEAGELFF. The DNA for the CDR3 is TGTGCCAGCTCATCGAGACAGGGCGGGTCAGAGGCCGGGGAGCTGTTTTTT.

This chain links TRBV5-6 with TRBJ1-2; 7 bases fit TRBD1. Losses at the gene ends were 0 bases for V and 4 bases for J; bases not matched to a gene: 0. Germline V CDR1 and CDR2: SGHDT, YYEEEE. This CDR3 has 13 residues. In DNA, the CDR3 is TGTGCCAGCAGCTTGGGGGACAGCTATGGCTACACCTTC. This gives the protein CASSLGDSYGYTF. Using reference TRBV5-6 and TRBJ1-2 for the parts outside the CDR3, the full variable domain is DAGVTQSPTHLIKTRGQQVTLRCSPKSGHDTVSWYQQALGQGPQFIFQYYEEEERQRGNFPDRFSGHQFPNYSSELNVNALLLGDSALYLCASSLGDSYGYTFGSGTRLTVV.